This T cell receptor (beta chain) was sequenced in a study of shared clonotypes between healthy human individuals (dated by TCRdb to 2018 to 2020). Background for the entire study: A few men and two women, aged 18 to 49 years, made up the cohort. For each donor, three plates each were used for CD4 naive and CD4 memory, two plates were used for CD8 naive, and one plate was used for CD8 memory. Between about 0.8 and 9 billion PBMCs per donor were obtained by leukapheresis. Libraries were prepared and TCR repertoires were sequenced by different laboratories using diverse techniques, in order to increase sequencing depth and limit assay-specific biases. Blood TCR repertoires of four to six healthy adults were deeply sequenced to estimate repertoire size and the extent of clonotype sharing between individuals.

About this clone: The clone's antigen remains unknown. Base qualities were left out, and no much larger clone turns up one base away.

For the CD8 naive samples, CD45RO-negative cells were positively selected for CCR7, yielding a CD45RA+CCR7+ population from which TemRA cells were excluded. The donors were healthy, HIV-negative adults who had no recently reported acute infections or vaccinations. Every donor was a Caucasian adult residing in Nashville, Tennessee, USA. Blood was collected by leukapheresis, and PBMCs were isolated by Ficoll-Histopaque density gradient centrifugation and then cryopreserved in liquid nitrogen vapor phase. Analytical flow cytometry was used to check the purity and quantity of each magnetically sorted T cell population. Each sorted fraction had its genomic DNA isolated and then quantified by UV absorbance on a Nanodrop 2000c. Overall results and qualifications from the work: Only blood was sampled, and tissue TCR repertoires likely differ from those in blood. When a handful of donors were compared, the shared fraction of clonotypes was roughly 4.8% for naive CD4, about 4% for naive CD8, roughly 2.5% for memory CD4, and around 0.37% for memory CD8. Based on pairwise subsampling, the degree of clonotype sharing among donors was expected to be affected by sequencing depth. Incomplete sequencing was indicated by rarefaction of sorted-subset datasets, despite the large sequencing depth. Estimated clonotype richness was generally larger for naive than for memory subsets. Compared with non-shared clonotypes, clonotypes shared by all four sorted-subset donors had higher generation probabilities. Because the study included a small number of donors, the genetic and exposure-history diversity represented was limited.

TCR CDR3 regions were amplified from genomic DNA by multiplex PCR using the deep immunoSEQ assay. Extracted genomic DNA from each cell subset was spread evenly across all wells of several immunoSEQ 96-well plates, with each plate serving as a replicate. For sorted subsets, around 200 ng genomic DNA, equal to some 30,000 T cell genomes, was loaded into each replicate PCR. The purified libraries were quantified using a Qubit 3.0 fluorometer, sized with a Bioanalyzer 2100, and then quantified again using the KAPA Library Quantification kit. A separate single-read 150-cycle Illumina NextSeq 550 flow cell was used to sequence each immunoSEQ 96-well plate. From the authors' description of their analysis: The immunoSEQ output contained only junctional sequences without quality scores, so filtering could not match that applied to full-length reads. To assign V/J genes and CDR3, sequences were annotated using PyIR, a Python wrapper for IgBLAST v1.9, with IMGT germline references. Reads with weak V/J assignments (E-value above 1e-6), missing CDR3, stop codons, out-of-frame junctions, or ambiguous translated residues were removed. A V3J clonotype was defined by an identical inferred V gene, J gene, and CDR3 amino acid sequence. Percentage overlap between repertoires was computed as shared unique clonotypes divided by the size of the smaller repertoire. Repertoire richness was assessed with RTK rarefaction, the Chao1 estimator, and Recon v2.1 estimates of unobserved clonotypes. Generation probabilities were computed with OLGA for all TCRbeta clonotypes obtained by the gDNA method from several donors. TCRdb stores this immuneACCESS table with in-frame sequences only. Part of the clones is absent; in the studies checked, under half of the shortfall reflects unresolved V genes, and no reason is known for the rest. The DNA was the basis for D and trimming; V, J and clone size are from that table. Counted in this sample were about 2.1 million clones; about 93% of them appeared once. Jointly, the top ten make up around 1.7% of the sample.

CDR1 and CDR2 were assigned from the germline V gene as MNHNS and SASEGT. Trimming takes 3 bases from V and 1 base from J, and the germline ends sit 10 bases apart. The CDR3 contains 15 residues, cysteine and phenylalanine counted. Only the CDR3 DNA stays, 45 bases, in frame from base 1. This receptor was obtained from a man in his late teens or twenties in good health. Some clones in this sample may be carry-over from other donors' samples. Sequencing input: naive CD8+ T cells from PBMCs. The cell subset or site label, read with the paper, signifies: CD45RA+CCR7+. Recombination linked TRBV6-1 to TRBJ1-5, with TRBD1 perhaps the D gene, on 5 matching bases. Here is the DNA: TGTGCCAGCAGTGAGCGGGACCGAAGCAATCAGCCCCAGCATTTT. This is translated as CASSERDRSNQPQHF.